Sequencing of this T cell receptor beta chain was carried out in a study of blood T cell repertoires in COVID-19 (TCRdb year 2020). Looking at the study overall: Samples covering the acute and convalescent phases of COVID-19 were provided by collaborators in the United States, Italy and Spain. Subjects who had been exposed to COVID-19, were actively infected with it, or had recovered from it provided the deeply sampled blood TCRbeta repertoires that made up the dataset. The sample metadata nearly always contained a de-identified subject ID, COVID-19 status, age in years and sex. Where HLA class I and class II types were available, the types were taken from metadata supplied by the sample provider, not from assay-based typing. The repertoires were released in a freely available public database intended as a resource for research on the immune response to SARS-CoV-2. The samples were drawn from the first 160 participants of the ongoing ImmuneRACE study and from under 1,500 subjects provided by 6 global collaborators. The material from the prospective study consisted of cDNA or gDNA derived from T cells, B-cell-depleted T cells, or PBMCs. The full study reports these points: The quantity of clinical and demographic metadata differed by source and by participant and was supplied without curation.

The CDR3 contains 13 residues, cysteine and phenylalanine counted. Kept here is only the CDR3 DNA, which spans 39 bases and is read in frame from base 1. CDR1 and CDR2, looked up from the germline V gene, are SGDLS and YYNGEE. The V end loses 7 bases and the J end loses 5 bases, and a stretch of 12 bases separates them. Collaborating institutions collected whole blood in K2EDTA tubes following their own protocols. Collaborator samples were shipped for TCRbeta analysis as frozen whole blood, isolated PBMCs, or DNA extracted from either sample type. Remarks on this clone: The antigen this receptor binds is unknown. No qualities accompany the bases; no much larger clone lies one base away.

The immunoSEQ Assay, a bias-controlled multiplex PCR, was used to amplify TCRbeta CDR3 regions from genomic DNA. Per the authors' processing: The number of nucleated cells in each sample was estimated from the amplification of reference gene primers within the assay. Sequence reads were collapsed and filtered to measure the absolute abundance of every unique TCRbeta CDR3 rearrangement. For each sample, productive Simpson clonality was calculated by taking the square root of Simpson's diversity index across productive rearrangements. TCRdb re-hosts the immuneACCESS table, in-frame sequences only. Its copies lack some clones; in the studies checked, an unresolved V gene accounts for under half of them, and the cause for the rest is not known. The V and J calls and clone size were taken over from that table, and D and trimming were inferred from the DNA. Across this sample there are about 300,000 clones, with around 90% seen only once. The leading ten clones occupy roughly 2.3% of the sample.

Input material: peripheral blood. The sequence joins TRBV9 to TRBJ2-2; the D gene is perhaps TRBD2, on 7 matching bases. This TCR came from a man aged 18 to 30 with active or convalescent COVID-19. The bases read TGTGCCAGCGGGGGGGCTAGAACCGGGGAGCTGTTTTTT. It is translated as CASGGARTGELFF.